These 26 T cell receptor beta chains originate from one sample sequenced in a study of blood T cells in healthy people across ages. A J-beta primer mix and a sample-barcoded 5' primer were used in a second PCR of roughly 6 to 12 cycles. TCRdb re-analysed the 5' RACE reads in MiXCR, keeping a single row per CDR3 protein. The repertoire holds 1.5 million to 2 million distinct CDR3 sequences, roughly 52% seen once, with roughly 2.1% in the top ten. The sample was blood. The receptors come from a woman in her thirties or forties in good health.

V gene TRBV28 combines with J gene TRBJ2-5; 10 nucleotides agree with TRBD1. Germline lookup yields CDR1 MDHEN and CDR2 SYDVKM. Trimming removed 8 bases from V and 5 bases from J; junction bases left unmatched: 5. This CDR3 has 13 residues. In DNA form, the CDR3 reads TGTGCCAGCGGAGGGACAGGGGTGGAGACCCAGTACTTC. It specifies CASGGTGVETQYF.

This chain joins TRBV15 and TRBJ2-3, with a weak D call TRBD2 (5 bases). Germline CDR1 is LNHNV and CDR2 is YYDKDF (reference sequence). The V gene lost 3 bases and the J gene lost 2 bases, with 18 bases spanning the gap. This CDR3 is 17 amino acids long. For the CDR3, the DNA is TGTGCCACCAGCAGGGACTCTCTAGGAGTTTCCACAGATACGCAGTATTTT. Translated, it gives CATSRDSLGVSTDTQYF. The whole variable domain, filled in from reference TRBV15 and TRBJ2-3, reads DAMVIQNPRYQVTQFGKPVTLSCSQTLNHNVMYWYQQKSSQAPKLLFHYYDKDFNNEADTPDNFQSRRPNTSFCFLDIRSPGLGDTAMYLCATSRDSLGVSTDTQYFGPGTRLTVL.

This chain uses TRBV6-5 with TRBJ2-6; D is unresolved. Trimming removed 6 bases at V and 0 bases at J, with 9 bases between. The CDR3 totals 15 residues. Per germline, CDR1 MNHEY and CDR2 SVGAGI. CDR3 amino acids: CASRLGNSGANVLTF. CDR3 in DNA: TGTGCCAGCAGATTAGGAAACTCTGGGGCCAACGTCCTGACTTTC.

This sequence joins TRBV9 and TRBJ1-2, with D perhaps matching TRBD1 (5 bases). V lost 4 bases, J lost 4 bases, and 14 bases lay in between. The CDR3 sequence is 14 residues long. The V gene's germline CDR1 is SGDLS and CDR2 YYNGEE. This CDR3 reads CASSSRQPPYGYTF. The CDR3 region has the DNA TGTGCCAGCAGCTCTCGACAGCCACCCTATGGCTACACCTTC.

On this clonotype: Mismatch with germline at one junction end may stem from a read error. The rearrangement uses TRBV12-3 or TRBV12-4 and TRBJ1-6; D unresolved. CDR3 length equals 12 residues. CDR3 nucleotides: TGTGTCAGCAGTTTAGTCGATTCACCCCTCCACTTT. Translating it yields CVSSLVDSPLHF.

This sequence joins TRBV7-2 and TRBJ2-3; TRBD1 agrees at 8 bases. The CDR3 consists of 15 residues. Germline V lookup: CDR1 SGHTA, CDR2 FQGNSA. Unmatched junction bases numbered 3, after V lost 2 bases and J lost 2 bases. Here the CDR3 reads CASSLRTGITDTQYF. DNA for the CDR3: TGTGCCAGCAGCTTAAGGACAGGGATCACAGATACGCAGTATTTT.

Remarks on this clonotype: The junction departs from the called germline gene at one end, perhaps through a read error. V is TRBV18 and J is TRBJ2-1; perhaps TRBD2 as D (6 bases). The CDR3 has 14 amino acids. Germline lookup yields CDR1 KGHSH and CDR2 LQKENI. The DNA for the CDR3 is TGTGCCAGCTCCTCTAGCGTCTCCCACAATGAGCAGTTCTTC. Protein: CASSSSVSHNEQFF.

V gene TRBV11-2 combines with J gene TRBJ2-1, with D possibly being TRBD2 (5 bases). V gave up 0 bases and J gave up 0 bases, with 9 bases separating them. This CDR3 is 16 amino acids long. Germline V gene data show CDR1 as SGHAT and CDR2 as FQNNGV. The CDR3 DNA sequence: TGTGCCAGCAGCTTAGACCGGGATAACTCCTACAATGAGCAGTTCTTC. Protein product: CASSLDRDNSYNEQFF.

The chain couples TRBV25-1 to TRBJ1-6; 10 nucleotides match TRBD1. Germline V lookup: CDR1 MGHDK, CDR2 SYGVNS. This CDR3 is built from 14 residues. V shed 11 bases and J 9 bases; nucleotides not matched to a gene: 10. The CDR3 DNA sequence: TGTGCCGGCGAGCTGGGACAGGGGCCTTCACCCCTCCACTTT. It specifies CAGELGQGPSPLHF.

The genes are TRBV20-1 and TRBJ1-4; tentatively, D is TRBD1 (6 bases). The V gene lost 6 bases and the J gene lost 2 bases, with 13 bases spanning the gap. Germline V gene lookup returns CDR1 DFQATT and CDR2 SNEGSKA (reference sequence). The CDR3 totals 14 residues. The CDR3 spells CSAKTGLTNEKLFF. CDR3 in DNA: TGCAGTGCAAAAACAGGGTTGACTAATGAAAAACTGTTTTTT.

This clonotype was picked up a small number of times. The CDR3 DNA follows: TGTGCCAGCAGCCCTAGGGTGGTGTTGAAGACCCAGTACTTC. Its translation: CASSPRVVLKTQYF. The chain employs TRBV6-5 and TRBJ2-5; D unclear. Trimming pared 6 bases from V and 6 bases from J, leaving 17 bases between. This CDR3 is 14 amino acids long. Germline-derived CDR1 and CDR2 are MNHEY and SVGAGI.

This chain joins TRBV6-2 or TRBV6-3 and TRBJ2-7; unclear D gene. The V and J ends lost 0 bases and 0 bases respectively, with 15 bases between them. Germline CDR1 reads MNHEY; CDR2 reads SVGEGT. CDR3 size: 17 residues. The CDR3 spells CASSYSWQDLFSYEQYF. The CDR3 DNA follows: TGTGCCAGCAGTTACTCATGGCAGGACCTTTTCTCCTACGAGCAGTACTTC.

This clonotype was seen only a few times. The CDR3 loop is CASTYTSGGAQGHIQYF. As DNA, the CDR3 is TGTGCCAGCACGTATACTAGCGGGGGGGCACAGGGCCACATTCAGTACTTC. The genes are TRBV12-3 or TRBV12-4 and TRBJ2-7, with 13 bases identical to TRBD2. The J call may be incorrect, as the DNA end agrees better with TRBJ2-4. This CDR3 comprises 17 residues.

This sequence joins TRBV14 and TRBJ2-3, with 9 bases aligning to TRBD2. Per germline, CDR1 SGHDN and CDR2 FVKESK. This CDR3 is built from 17 residues. V shed 1 base, J shed 2 bases, and the junction held 7 bases outside the gene matches. The CDR3 here is CASSQVMLAGSTDTQYF. In DNA form, the CDR3 reads TGTGCCAGCAGCCAAGTCATGCTAGCGGGGTCCACAGATACGCAGTATTTT.

This clonotype came up a few times. This sequence joins TRBV20-1 and TRBJ2-1; D is uncertain. CDR1 is DFQATT and CDR2 is SNEGSKA in the germline V gene (reference sequence). V dropped 3 bases and J dropped 4 bases, with 7 bases sitting between them. This CDR3 has 12 amino acids. Written as DNA, the CDR3 is TGCAGTGCTAGGTTGGGATACAATGAGCAGTTCTTC. Its protein product is CSARLGYNEQFF.

V gene TRBV7-2 combines with J gene TRBJ2-7, with 7 bases lining up with TRBD1. Germline CDR1 and CDR2: SGHTA and FQGNSA. J gave up 3 bases and V 3 bases, and 8 bases lay outside the gene matches. This CDR3 contains 15 residues. CDR3 sequence reads: CASSFGSDRYYEQYF. CDR3 in DNA: TGTGCCAGCAGCTTTGGTTCGGACAGGTACTACGAGCAGTACTTC. The entire variable domain, with the rest obtained from reference TRBV7-2 and TRBJ2-7, is as follows: GAGVSQSPSNKVTEKGKDVELRCDPISGHTALYWYRQSLGQGLEFLIYFQGNSAPDKSGLPSDRFSAERTGGSVSTLTIQRTQQEDSAVYLCASSFGSDRYYEQYFGPGTRLTVT.

The chain recombines TRBV7-2 with TRBJ2-6; 7 bases match TRBD1. Germline V gives CDR1 SGHTA, CDR2 FQGNSA. The CDR3 extends over 14 amino acids. Losses at the gene ends were 7 bases for V and 7 bases for J; bases not matched to a gene: 7. The CDR3 DNA is TGTGCCAGCAACTCCGACAGGGAAGCCAACGTCCTGACTTTC. It translates to CASNSDREANVLTF.

With respect to this clonotype: It may be a read error: a sequence one base away is much more abundant. The chain has TRBV29-1 and TRBJ2-6; TRBD1 aligns across 9 bases. This CDR3 is 17 amino acids long. Germline lookup yields CDR1 SQVTM and CDR2 ANQGSEA. CDR3: CGVLTGGISSGANVLTF. In DNA form, the CDR3 reads TGCGGCGTCCTAACAGGGGGCATAAGCTCTGGGGCCAACGTCCTGACTTTC. Looking up the rest from reference TRBV29-1 and TRBJ2-6 gives the full variable domain: SAVISQKPSRDICQRGTSLTIQCQVDSQVTMMFWYRQQPGQSLTLIATANQGSEATYESGFVIDKFPISRPNLTFSTLTVSNMSPEDSSIYLCGVLTGGISSGANVLTFGAGSRLTVL.

The chain combines TRBV6-6 with TRBJ1-1; 8 bases align to TRBD1. V lost 6 bases and J lost 5; bases outside the gene matches: 11. There are 15 residues in the CDR3. Germline CDR1 MNHNY, CDR2 SVGAGI (reference sequence). The CDR3 here is CASRIRTGRGTEAFF. CDR3 DNA sequence: TGTGCCAGCAGGATCCGGACAGGGCGAGGGACTGAAGCTTTCTTT.

The CDR3 region is CASSLGTARRTQYF. DNA for the CDR3: TGTGCCAGCAGCCTGGGGACAGCTCGTCGGACCCAGTACTTC. The chain carries TRBV6-2 or TRBV6-3 and TRBJ2-5; 7 bases are shared with TRBD1. In germline, CDR1 is MNHEY, CDR2 SVGEGT. CDR3 length: 14 amino acids. The V gene end was trimmed by 6 bases and the J gene end by 7 bases; junction bases not matched to a gene: 11.

V and J are TRBV27 and TRBJ2-1; D is unclear. This CDR3 has 15 residues. Per germline, CDR1 MNHEY and CDR2 SMNVEV (reference sequence). Trimming stripped 5 bases from V and 3 bases from J, with 14 bases between. The CDR3 DNA reads as TGTGCCAGCAGTCCCCGGAACCCCAACTACAATGAGCAGTTCTTC. This codes for CASSPRNPNYNEQFF.

The chain employs TRBV5-1 and TRBJ2-1, with 10 bases fitting TRBD2. Unmatched junction bases numbered 10, after V lost 4 bases and J lost 3 bases. The CDR3 runs 17 residues. Looked up from germline, CDR1 is SGHRS and CDR2 is YFSETQ. The CDR3 region is CASSLRGSGGFYNEQFF. As DNA, the CDR3 is TGCGCCAGCAGCCTCCGGGGTAGCGGGGGGTTCTACAATGAGCAGTTCTTC.

The chain links TRBV6-5 to TRBJ2-1; 9 nucleotides agree with TRBD1. J gave up 0 bases and V 5 bases, and 11 bases lay outside the gene matches. Germline lookup yields CDR1 MNHEY and CDR2 SVGAGI. There are 18 residues in the CDR3. CDR3 region: CASSNQGTGISSYNEQFF. In DNA, the CDR3 is TGTGCCAGCAGTAACCAAGGGACAGGGATCAGCTCCTACAATGAGCAGTTCTTC.

The V call is TRBV29-1, the J call TRBJ1-4; D is possibly TRBD1 (5 bases). The CDR3 sequence is 17 residues long. Trimming left V 4 bases short and J 5 bases short, with 23 bases between. Germline-derived CDR1 and CDR2 are SQVTM and ANQGSEA. Written as DNA, the CDR3 is TGCAGCGTTGCCGTCCCAATACCCGGGACCAACAATGAAAAACTGTTTTTT. Translating it yields CSVAVPIPGTNNEKLFF.

This clonotype was recorded a few times. The germline gene is not matched at one end of the junction; a read error may be the cause. CDR3 bases: TGTGCTAGCAGCGCAGGGGGCAATGAGCAGTACTTC. It codes for CASSAGGNEQYF. The chain combines TRBV7-7 with TRBJ2-5; TRBD1 matches 8 bases. The CDR3 covers 12 residues. Germline V gives CDR1 SSHAT, CDR2 FNYEAQ (reference sequence).

V is TRBV28 and J is TRBJ2-6, with 9 bases that match TRBD1. V lost 6 bases, J lost 3 bases, and 9 bases stayed unmatched. This CDR3 has 17 amino acids. Germline CDR1 reads MDHEN; CDR2 reads SYDVKM. The CDR3 is CASSPGTGIFGANVLTF. As DNA, the CDR3 is TGTGCCAGCAGCCCCGGGACAGGGATTTTTGGGGCCAACGTCCTGACTTTC. Filled out from reference TRBV28 and TRBJ2-6, the complete variable domain reads DVKVTQSSRYLVKRTGEKVFLECVQDMDHENMFWYRQDPGLGLRLIYFSYDVKMKEKGDIPEGYSVSREKKERFSLILESASTNQTSMYLCASSPGTGIFGANVLTFGAGSRLTVL.